The subject of this entry is one T cell receptor (beta chain). This sample was taken from a study of T cell changes during pregnancy in multiple sclerosis. Generated by immunoSEQ multiplex PCR, the TCRdb table keeps only in-frame clones and is missing some. The top ten clones hold about 0.69% of a sample with approximately 50,000 clones, 85% to 95% of them seen once. CDR1 is ENHRY and CDR2 is SYGVKD in the germline V gene. J was trimmed by 5 bases and V by 4 bases; bases with no gene match: 2. The CDR3 consists of 13 residues. The sequences come from CD4+ T cells from peripheral blood mononuclear cells, collected in the third trimester of pregnancy. The chain is built from TRBV10-3 and TRBJ2-5; 9 bases match TRBD2. The sequence was obtained from a female donor with multiple sclerosis, enrolled in a pregnancy study. CDR3 nucleotides: TGTGCCATCAGTGTAGCGGGAGTTGAGACCCAGTACTTC. It yields the protein CAISVAGVETQYF.